The T cell receptor (beta chain) under discussion was sequenced for a study of blood T cell repertoires in COVID-19. Overall study: Both acute and convalescent COVID-19 samples were obtained from the United States, Italy and Spain. PBMCs, B-cell-depleted T cells, or T cells provided the cDNA or gDNA that made up the material.

The CDR3 sequence is 16 residues long. Germline CDR1 SGHTA, CDR2 FQGNSA. J lost 2 bases, V lost 1 base, and 7 bases had no gene match. In the authors' workflow: Amplifying reference gene primers gave estimates of nucleated cell counts. The assay was immunoSEQ multiplex PCR, and TCRdb's table has in-frame clones only and misses some. V and J calls and clone size come straight from that table; D and trimming were deduced from the DNA. This sample has under 250,000 clones; 83% occur once, and the top ten carry roughly 7.8%. Sample: peripheral blood. This rearrangement joins TRBV7-2 to TRBJ2-5; TRBD2 matches 7 bases. This clonotype was obtained from a man in his forties or fifties with active or convalescent COVID-19. CDR3 protein: CASSLVQRLAQETQYF. The DNA of the CDR3 is TGTGCCAGCAGCTTAGTACAGAGACTAGCACAAGAGACCCAGTACTTC.